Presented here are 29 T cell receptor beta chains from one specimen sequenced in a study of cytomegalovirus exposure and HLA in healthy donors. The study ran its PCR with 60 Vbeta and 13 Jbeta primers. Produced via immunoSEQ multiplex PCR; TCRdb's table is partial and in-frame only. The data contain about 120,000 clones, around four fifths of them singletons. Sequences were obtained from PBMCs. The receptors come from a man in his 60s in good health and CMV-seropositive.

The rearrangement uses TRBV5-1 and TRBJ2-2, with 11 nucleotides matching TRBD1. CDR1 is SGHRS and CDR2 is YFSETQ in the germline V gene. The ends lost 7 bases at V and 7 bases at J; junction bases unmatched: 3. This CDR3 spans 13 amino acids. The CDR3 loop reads CASGTGGDGELFF. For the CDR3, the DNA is TGCGCCAGCGGGACAGGGGGAGACGGGGAGCTGTTTTTT. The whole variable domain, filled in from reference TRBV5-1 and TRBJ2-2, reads KAGVTQTPRYLIKTRGQQVTLSCSPISGHRSVSWYQQTPGQGLQFLFEYFSETQRNKGNFPGRFSGRQFSNSRSEMNVSTLELGDSALYLCASGTGGDGELFFGEGSRLTVL.

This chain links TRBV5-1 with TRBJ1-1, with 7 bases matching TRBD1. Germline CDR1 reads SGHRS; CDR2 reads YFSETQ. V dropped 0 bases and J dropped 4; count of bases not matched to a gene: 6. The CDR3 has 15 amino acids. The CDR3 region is CASSLVGGVFTEAFF. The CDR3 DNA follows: TGCGCCAGCAGCTTGGTAGGGGGCGTTTTCACTGAAGCTTTCTTT.

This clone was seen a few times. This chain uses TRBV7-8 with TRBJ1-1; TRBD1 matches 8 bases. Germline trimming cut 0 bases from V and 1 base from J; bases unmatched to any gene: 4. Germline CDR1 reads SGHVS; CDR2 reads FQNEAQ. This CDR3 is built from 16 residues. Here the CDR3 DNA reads TGTGCCAGCAGCTTAGCGCTTGGGACAGGGAACACTGAAGCTTTCTTT. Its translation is CASSLALGTGNTEAFF. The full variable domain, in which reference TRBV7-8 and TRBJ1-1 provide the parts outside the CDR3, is GAGVSQSPRYKVAKRGQDVALRCDPISGHVSLFWYQQALGQGPEFLTYFQNEAQLDKSGLPSDRFFAERPEGSVSTLKIQRTQQEDSAVYLCASSLALGTGNTEAFFGQGTRLTVV.

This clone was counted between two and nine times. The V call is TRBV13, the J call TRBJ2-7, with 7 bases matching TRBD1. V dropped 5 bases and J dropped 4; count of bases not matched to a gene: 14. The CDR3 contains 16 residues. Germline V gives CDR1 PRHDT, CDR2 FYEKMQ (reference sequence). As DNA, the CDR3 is TGTGCCAGCAGCCTGCAAGGGGGCCGGGGTTGGTACGAGCAGTACTTC. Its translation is CASSLQGGRGWYEQYF.

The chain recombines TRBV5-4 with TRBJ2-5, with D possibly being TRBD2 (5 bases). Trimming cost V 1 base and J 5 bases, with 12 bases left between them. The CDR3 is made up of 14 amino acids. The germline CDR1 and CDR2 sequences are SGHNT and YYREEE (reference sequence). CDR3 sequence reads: CASSLTSERETQYF. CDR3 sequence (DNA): TGTGCCAGCAGCTTGACTAGTGAGAGGGAGACCCAGTACTTC.

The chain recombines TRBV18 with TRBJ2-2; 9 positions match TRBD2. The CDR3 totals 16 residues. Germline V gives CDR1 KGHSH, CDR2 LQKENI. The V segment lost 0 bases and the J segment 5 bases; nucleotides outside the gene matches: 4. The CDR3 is CASSPPGTSTTGELFF. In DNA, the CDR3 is TGTGCCAGCTCACCACCCGGGACTAGCACAACCGGGGAGCTGTTTTTT.

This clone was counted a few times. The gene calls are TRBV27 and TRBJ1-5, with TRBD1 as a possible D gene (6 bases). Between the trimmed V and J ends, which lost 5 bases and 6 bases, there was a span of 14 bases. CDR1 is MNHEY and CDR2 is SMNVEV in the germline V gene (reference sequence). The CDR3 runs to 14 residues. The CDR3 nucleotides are TGTGCCAGCAGTCCCACAGGGTCTGGTCAGCCCCAGCATTTT. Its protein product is CASSPTGSGQPQHF.

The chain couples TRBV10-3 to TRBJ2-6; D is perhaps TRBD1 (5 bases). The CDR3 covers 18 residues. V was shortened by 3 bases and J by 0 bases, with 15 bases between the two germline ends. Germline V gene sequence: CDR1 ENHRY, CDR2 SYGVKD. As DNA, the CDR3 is TGTGCCATCAGTGATACCACCACAGGTCCCTCTGGGGCCAACGTCCTGACTTTC. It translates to CAISDTTTGPSGANVLTF.

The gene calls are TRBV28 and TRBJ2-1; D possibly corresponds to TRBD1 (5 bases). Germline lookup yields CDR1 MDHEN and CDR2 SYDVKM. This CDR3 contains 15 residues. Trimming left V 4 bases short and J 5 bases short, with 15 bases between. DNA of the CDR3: TGTGCCAGCAGTTGGACATATGGGATTAACAATGAGCAGTTCTTC. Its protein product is CASSWTYGINNEQFF. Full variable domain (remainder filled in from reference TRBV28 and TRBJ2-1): DVKVTQSSRYLVKRTGEKVFLECVQDMDHENMFWYRQDPGLGLRLIYFSYDVKMKEKGDIPEGYSVSREKKERFSLILESASTNQTSMYLCASSWTYGINNEQFFGPGTRLTVL.

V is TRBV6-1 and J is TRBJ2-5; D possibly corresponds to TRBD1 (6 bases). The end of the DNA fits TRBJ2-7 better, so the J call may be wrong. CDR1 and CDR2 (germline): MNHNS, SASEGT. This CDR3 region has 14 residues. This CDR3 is CASSVRDTSYEQYF. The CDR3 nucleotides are TGTGCCAGTAGCGTCCGGGACACTTCCTACGAGCAGTACTTC.

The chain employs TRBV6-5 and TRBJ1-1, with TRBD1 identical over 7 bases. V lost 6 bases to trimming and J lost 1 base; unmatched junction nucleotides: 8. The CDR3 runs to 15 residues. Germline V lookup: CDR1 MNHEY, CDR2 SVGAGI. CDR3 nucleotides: TGTGCCAGCAGCCCGGGACAGTTTCCGAACACTGAAGCTTTCTTT. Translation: CASSPGQFPNTEAFF.

CDR3 sequence: CASSADRNTEAFF. In nucleotides, the CDR3 is TGCGCCAGCAGTGCAGACAGGAACACTGAAGCTTTCTTT. The V call is TRBV10-1, the J call TRBJ1-1; the D gene is possibly TRBD1 (5 bases). The CDR3 spans 13 residues. Germline V gene sequence: CDR1 WNHNN, CDR2 SYGVQD (reference sequence). Trimming took off 4 bases at V and 1 base at J, with 7 bases between the two ends.

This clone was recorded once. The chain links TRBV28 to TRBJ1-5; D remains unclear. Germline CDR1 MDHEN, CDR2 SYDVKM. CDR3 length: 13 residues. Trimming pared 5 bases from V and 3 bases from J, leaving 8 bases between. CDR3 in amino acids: CASSQKINQPQHF. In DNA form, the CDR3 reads TGTGCCAGCAGTCAGAAGATCAATCAGCCCCAGCATTTT. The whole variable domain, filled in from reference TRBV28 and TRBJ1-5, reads DVKVTQSSRYLVKRTGEKVFLECVQDMDHENMFWYRQDPGLGLRLIYFSYDVKMKEKGDIPEGYSVSREKKERFSLILESASTNQTSMYLCASSQKINQPQHFGDGTRLSIL.

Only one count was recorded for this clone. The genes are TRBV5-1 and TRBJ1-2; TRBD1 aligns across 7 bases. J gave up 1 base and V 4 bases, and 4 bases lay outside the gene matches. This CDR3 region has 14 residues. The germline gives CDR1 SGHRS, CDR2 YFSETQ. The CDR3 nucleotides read TGCGCCAGCAGCCCAGGGGACAGTAACTATGGCTACACCTTC. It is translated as CASSPGDSNYGYTF. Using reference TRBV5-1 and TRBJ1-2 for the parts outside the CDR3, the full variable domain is KAGVTQTPRYLIKTRGQQVTLSCSPISGHRSVSWYQQTPGQGLQFLFEYFSETQRNKGNFPGRFSGRQFSNSRSEMNVSTLELGDSALYLCASSPGDSNYGYTFGSGTRLTVV.

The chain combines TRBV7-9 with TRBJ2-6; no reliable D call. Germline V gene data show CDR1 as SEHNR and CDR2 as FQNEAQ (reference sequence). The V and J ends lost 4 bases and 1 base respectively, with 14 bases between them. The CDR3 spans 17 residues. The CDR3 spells CASSSRRGGSGANVLTF. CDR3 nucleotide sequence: TGTGCCAGCAGCTCCCGTCGCGGCGGATCTGGGGCCAACGTCCTGACTTTC.

The CDR3 is CASRPQVGTVFTEAFF. CDR3 DNA: TGTGCCAGCAGACCTCAGGTCGGGACAGTCTTCACTGAAGCTTTCTTT. The chain joins TRBV5-4 to TRBJ1-1, with 7 bases identical to TRBD1. After removal of 5 bases from V and 4 bases from J, the junction contained 14 bases not matched to a gene. Germline values: CDR1 SGHNT, CDR2 YYREEE (reference sequence). The CDR3 consists of 16 residues.

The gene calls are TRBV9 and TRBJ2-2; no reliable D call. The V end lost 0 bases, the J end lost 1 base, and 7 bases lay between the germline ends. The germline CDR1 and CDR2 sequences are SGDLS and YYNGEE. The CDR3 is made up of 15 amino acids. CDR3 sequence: CASSVGAGNTGELFF. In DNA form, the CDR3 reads TGTGCCAGCAGCGTAGGGGCAGGGAACACCGGGGAGCTGTTTTTT.

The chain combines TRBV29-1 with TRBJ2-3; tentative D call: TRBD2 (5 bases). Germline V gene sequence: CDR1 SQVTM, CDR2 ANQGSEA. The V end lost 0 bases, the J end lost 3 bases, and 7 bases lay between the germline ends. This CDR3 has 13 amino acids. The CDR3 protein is CSVEDPGTDTQYF. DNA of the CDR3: TGCAGCGTTGAAGATCCGGGAACAGATACGCAGTATTTT.

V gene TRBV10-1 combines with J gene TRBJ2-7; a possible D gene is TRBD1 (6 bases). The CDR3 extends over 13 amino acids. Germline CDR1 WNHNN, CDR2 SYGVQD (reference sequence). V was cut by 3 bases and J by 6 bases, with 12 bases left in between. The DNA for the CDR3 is TGCGCCAGCAGTGAATACAGGGCCGGCGAGCAGTACTTC. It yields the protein CASSEYRAGEQYF.

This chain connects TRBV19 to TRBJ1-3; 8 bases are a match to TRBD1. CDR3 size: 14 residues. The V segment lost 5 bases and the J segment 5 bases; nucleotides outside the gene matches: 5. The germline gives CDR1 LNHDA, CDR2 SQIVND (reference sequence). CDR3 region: CASSVGQGRNTIYF. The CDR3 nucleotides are TGTGCCAGTAGTGTCGGACAGGGAAGAAACACCATATATTTT.

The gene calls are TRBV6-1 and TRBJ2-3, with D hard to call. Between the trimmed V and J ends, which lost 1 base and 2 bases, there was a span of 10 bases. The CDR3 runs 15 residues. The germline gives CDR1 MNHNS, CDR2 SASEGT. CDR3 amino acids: CASSEGGGLTDTQYF. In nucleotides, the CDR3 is TGTGCCAGCAGTGAAGGAGGCGGCCTCACAGATACGCAGTATTTT.

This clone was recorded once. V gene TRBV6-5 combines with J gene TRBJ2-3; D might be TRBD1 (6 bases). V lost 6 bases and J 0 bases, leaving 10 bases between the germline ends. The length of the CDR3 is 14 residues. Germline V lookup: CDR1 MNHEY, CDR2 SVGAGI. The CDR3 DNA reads TGTGCCAGCAGGGACACAGGGAGCACAGATACGCAGTATTTT. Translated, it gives CASRDTGSTDTQYF.

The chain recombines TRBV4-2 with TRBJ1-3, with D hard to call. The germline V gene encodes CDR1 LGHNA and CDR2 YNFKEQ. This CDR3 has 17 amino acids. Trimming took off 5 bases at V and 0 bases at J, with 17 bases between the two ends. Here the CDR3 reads CASSSTPLDFSGNTIYF. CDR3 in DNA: TGTGCCAGCAGCTCGACCCCTTTAGACTTCTCTGGAAACACCATATATTTT.

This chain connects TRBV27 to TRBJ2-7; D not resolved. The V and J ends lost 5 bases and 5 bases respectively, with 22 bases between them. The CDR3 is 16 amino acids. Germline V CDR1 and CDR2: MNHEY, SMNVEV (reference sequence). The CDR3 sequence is CASSPLLTPSTDEQYF. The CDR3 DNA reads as TGTGCCAGCAGTCCCCTTTTGACACCCAGTACCGACGAGCAGTACTTC.

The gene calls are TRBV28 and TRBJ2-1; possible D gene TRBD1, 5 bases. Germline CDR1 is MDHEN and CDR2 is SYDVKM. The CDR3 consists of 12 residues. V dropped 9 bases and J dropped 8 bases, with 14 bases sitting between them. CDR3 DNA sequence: TGTGCCAGTACAGGTAGGGTTGATGAGCAGTTCTTC. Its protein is CASTGRVDEQFF.

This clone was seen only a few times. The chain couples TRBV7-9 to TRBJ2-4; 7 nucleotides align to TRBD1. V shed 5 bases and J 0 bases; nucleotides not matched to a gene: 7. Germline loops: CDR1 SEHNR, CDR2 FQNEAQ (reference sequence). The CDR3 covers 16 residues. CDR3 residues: CASSRDSAGAKNIQYF. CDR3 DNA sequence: TGTGCCAGCAGCCGGGACAGCGCCGGAGCCAAAAACATTCAGTACTTC. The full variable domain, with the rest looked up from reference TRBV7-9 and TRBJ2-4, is DTGVSQNPRHKITKRGQNVTFRCDPISEHNRLYWYRQTLGQGPEFLTYFQNEAQLEKSRLLSDRFSAERPKGSFSTLEIQRTEQGDSAMYLCASSRDSAGAKNIQYFGAGTRLSVL.

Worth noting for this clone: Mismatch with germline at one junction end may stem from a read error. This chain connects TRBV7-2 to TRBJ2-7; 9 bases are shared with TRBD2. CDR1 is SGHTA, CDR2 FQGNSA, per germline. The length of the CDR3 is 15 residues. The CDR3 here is CVSSLVAGAPGEQYF. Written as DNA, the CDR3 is TGTGTCAGCAGCTTAGTAGCGGGGGCCCCAGGCGAGCAGTACTTC.

This CDR3 reads CASSEGLAVNEQYF. The CDR3 nucleotides read TGTGCCAGCAGTGAAGGCCTAGCGGTGAACGAGCAGTACTTC. V is TRBV7-9 and J is TRBJ2-7, with 7 nucleotides matching TRBD2. V gave up 6 bases and J gave up 5 bases; unmatched junction bases: 10. Germline assignment: CDR1 SEHNR and CDR2 FQNEAQ (reference sequence). The CDR3 consists of 14 residues.

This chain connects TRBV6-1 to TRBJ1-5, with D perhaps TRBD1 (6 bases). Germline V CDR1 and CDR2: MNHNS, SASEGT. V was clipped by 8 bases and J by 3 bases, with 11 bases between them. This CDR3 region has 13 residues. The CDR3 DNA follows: TGTGCCAGCTCCCAGGGGAACAATCAGCCCCAGCATTTT. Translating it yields CASSQGNNQPQHF.